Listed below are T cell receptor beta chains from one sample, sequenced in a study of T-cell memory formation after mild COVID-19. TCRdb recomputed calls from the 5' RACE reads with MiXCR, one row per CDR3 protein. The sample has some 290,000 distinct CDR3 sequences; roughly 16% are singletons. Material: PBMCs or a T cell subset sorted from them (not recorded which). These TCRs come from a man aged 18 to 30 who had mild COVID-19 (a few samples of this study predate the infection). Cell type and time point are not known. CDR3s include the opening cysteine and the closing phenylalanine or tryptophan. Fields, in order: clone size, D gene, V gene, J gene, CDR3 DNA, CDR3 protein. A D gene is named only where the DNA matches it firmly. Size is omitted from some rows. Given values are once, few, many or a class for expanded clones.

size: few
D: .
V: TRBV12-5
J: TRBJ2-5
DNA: TGTGCTAGTGCCCAAGAGACCCAGTACTTC
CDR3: CASAQETQYF

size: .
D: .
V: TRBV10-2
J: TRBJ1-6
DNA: TGCGCCAGCAGGACTAGCTCCTATAATTCACCCCTCCACTTT
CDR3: CASRTSSYNSPLHF

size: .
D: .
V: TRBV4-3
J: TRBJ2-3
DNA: TGCGCCAGCAGCCAAAATATGGGGGTGCGCTACGGCACAGATACGCAGTATTTT
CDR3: CASSQNMGVRYGTDTQYF

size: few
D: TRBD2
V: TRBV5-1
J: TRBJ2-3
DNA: TGCGCCAGCAGCATAGCGGGGTTCACAGATACGCAGTATTTT
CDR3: CASSIAGFTDTQYF

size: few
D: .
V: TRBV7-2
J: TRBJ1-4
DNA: TGTGCCAGCAGCCCAAATCAAGGGGTGGGGGGAAATGAAAAACTGTTTTTT
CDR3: CASSPNQGVGGNEKLFF

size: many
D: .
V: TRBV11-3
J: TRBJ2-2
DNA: TGTGCCAGCAGCTTCGGGACAACGAACACCGGGGAGCTGTTTTTT
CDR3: CASSFGTTNTGELFF

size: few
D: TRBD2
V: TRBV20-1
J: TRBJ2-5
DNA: TGCAGTGCTAGATGGAGAGGTAGCGGGGCTTCCAGGGAGACCCAGTACTTC
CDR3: CSARWRGSGASRETQYF

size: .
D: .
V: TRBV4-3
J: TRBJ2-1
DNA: TGCGCCAGCAGCCAGCCATGGACGAATGAGCAGTTCTTC
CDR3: CASSQPWTNEQFF

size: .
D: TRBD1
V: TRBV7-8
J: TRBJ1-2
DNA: TGTGCCAGCAGCCCGACAGGGAATCCTTATGGCTACACCTTC
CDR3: CASSPTGNPYGYTF

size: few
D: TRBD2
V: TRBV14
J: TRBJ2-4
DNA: TGTGCCAGCAGCCGGCGGGGGGGCCCATGGAGCAAAAACATTCAGTACTTC
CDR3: CASSRRGGPWSKNIQYF

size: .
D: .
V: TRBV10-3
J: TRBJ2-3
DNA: TGTGCCATCAGGGGGGGCGCGAGCACAGATACGCAGTATTTT
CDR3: CAIRGGASTDTQYF

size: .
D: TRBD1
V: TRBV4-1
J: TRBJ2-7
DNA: TGCGCCAGCAGCCAAGATCCAGCAGGGGGTTCCTACGAGCAGTACTTC
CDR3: CASSQDPAGGSYEQYF

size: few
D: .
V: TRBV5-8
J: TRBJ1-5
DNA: TGTGCCAGCAGCCTCAGTTTCTATAGCAATCAGCCCCAGCATTTT
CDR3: CASSLSFYSNQPQHF

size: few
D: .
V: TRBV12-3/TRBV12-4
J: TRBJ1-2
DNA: TGTGCCAGCAGCCGCAGGGACGGGAATGGCTACACCTTC
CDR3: CASSRRDGNGYTF

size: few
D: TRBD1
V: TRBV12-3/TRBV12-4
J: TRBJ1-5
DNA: TGTGCCAGCAGTTTTGGACAGGACTATCAGCCCCAGCATTTT
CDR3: CASSFGQDYQPQHF

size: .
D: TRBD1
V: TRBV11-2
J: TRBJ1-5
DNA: TGTGCCAGCAGCCTAAGGACAGGGCAGCCCCAGCATTTT
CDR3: CASSLRTGQPQHF

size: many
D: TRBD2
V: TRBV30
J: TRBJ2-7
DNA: TGTGCCTGGAGTGTCTTAGCGGGTTCCTACGAGCAGTACTTC
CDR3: CAWSVLAGSYEQYF

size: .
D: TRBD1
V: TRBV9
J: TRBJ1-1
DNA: TGTGCCAGCAGCGTAGGGGACAGGATTTACACTGAAGCTTTCTTT
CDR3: CASSVGDRIYTEAFF

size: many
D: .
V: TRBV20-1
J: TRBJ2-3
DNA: TGCAGTGCTAGAAGGGGGGACCGCACAGATACGCAGTATTTT
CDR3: CSARRGDRTDTQYF

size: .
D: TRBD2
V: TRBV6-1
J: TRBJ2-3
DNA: TGTGCCAGCAGCAAGTGGCTAGCGGGGGCCTCAGATACGCAGTATTTT
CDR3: CASSKWLAGASDTQYF

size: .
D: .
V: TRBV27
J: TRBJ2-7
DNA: TGTGCCAGCAGTTTATCCCCGTATGGCGAGCAGTACTTC
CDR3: CASSLSPYGEQYF

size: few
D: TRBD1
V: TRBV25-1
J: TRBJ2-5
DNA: TGTGCCAGCAGTGAGAAGGGGGCCGGGAAGACCCAGTACTTC
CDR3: CASSEKGAGKTQYF

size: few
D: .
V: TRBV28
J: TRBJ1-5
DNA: TGTGCCAGCAGTTTAACGCGGGGCGCGCAGCAGCCCCAGCATTTT
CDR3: CASSLTRGAQQPQHF

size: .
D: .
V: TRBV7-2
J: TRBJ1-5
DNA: TGTGCCAGCAGCCCCGGGACGGTCAATCAGCCCCAGCATTTT
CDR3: CASSPGTVNQPQHF

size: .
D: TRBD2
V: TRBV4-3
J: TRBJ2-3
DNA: TGCGCCAGCAGCCAATGGTCCGCCCAGGCTAGCGGGGGCACAGATACGCAGTATTTT
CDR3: CASSQWSAQASGGTDTQYF

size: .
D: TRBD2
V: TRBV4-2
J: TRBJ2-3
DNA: TGTGCCAGCAGCCAAGAGGGACTAGCGACAGATACGCAGTATTTT
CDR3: CASSQEGLATDTQYF

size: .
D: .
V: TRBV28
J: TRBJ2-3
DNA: TGTGCCAGCAGTCCGTACCCTGGAGATACGCAGTATTTT
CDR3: CASSPYPGDTQYF

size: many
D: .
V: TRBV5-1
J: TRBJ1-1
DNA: TGCGCCAGCACCCTTCAGGATGACACTGAAGCTTTCTTT
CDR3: CASTLQDDTEAFF

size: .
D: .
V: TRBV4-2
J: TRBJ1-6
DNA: TGTGCCAGCAGCCAAGAACCCGAGTGGGAGGCGGCACATAATTCACCCCTCCACTTT
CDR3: CASSQEPEWEAAHNSPLHF

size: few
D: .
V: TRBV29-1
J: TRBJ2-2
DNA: TGCAGCGTTGGGAGGTCTATCACCGGGGAGCTGTTTTTT
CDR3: CSVGRSITGELFF

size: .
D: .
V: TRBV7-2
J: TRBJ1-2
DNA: TGTGCCAGCAGCCCCGCCGAGACTGTGCTCTATGGCTACACCTTC
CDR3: CASSPAETVLYGYTF

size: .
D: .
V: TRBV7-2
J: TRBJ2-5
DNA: TGTGCCAGCAGCTCCGTAACGCTATCGGGGCTGGAGACCCAGTACTTC
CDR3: CASSSVTLSGLETQYF

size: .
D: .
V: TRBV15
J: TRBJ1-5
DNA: TGTGCCACAGCTCGGTGGTCAGTGGAAGGAGGCAATCAGCCCCAGCATTTT
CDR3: CATARWSVEGGNQPQHF

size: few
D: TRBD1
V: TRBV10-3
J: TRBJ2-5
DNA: TGTGCCACCTCCGGGACAGAAGAGACCCAGTACTTC
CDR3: CATSGTEETQYF

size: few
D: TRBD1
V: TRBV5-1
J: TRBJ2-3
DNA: TGCGCCAGCAGCGGCGGGACAGGACAGAGTTTGGATACGCAGTATTTT
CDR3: CASSGGTGQSLDTQYF

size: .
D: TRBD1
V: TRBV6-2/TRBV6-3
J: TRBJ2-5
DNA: TGTGCCAGCAGTACCCGGACAGGACCCAAGACCCAGTACTTC
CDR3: CASSTRTGPKTQYF

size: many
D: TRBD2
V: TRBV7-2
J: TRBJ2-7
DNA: TGTGCCAGCAGCTTAGTGGTGACTAGCGGTTACGAGCAGTACTTC
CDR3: CASSLVVTSGYEQYF

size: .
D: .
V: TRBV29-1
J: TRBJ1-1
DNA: TGCAGCGTTGTCCCCCGGGGGATAGAGGCTGAAGCTTTCTTT
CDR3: CSVVPRGIEAEAFF

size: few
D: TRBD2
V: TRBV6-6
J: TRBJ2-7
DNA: TGTGCCAGCAGATCTACTAGCGGGGGGGTGGACGAGCAGTACTTC
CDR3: CASRSTSGGVDEQYF

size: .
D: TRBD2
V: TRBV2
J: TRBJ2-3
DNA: TGTGCCAGCATAGAACTAGCGGGGGCCACAGATACGCAGTATTTT
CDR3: CASIELAGATDTQYF

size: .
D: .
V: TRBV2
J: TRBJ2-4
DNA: TGTGCCAGCAGCGGGACCTTCGGGGACATTCAGTACTTC
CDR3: CASSGTFGDIQYF

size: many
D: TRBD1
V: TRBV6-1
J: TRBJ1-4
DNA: TGTGCCAGCAGTCCCGACAGGGAAACCGGAAAACTGTTTTTT
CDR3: CASSPDRETGKLFF

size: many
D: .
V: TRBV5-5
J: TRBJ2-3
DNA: TGTGCCAGCAGCTCCTTACTCCGAACGGCAGATACGCAGTATTTT
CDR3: CASSSLLRTADTQYF

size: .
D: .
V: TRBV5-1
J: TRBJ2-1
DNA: TGCGCCAGCAGCTTGGGACGGGGGGCCGGTAATGAGCAGTTCTTC
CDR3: CASSLGRGAGNEQFF

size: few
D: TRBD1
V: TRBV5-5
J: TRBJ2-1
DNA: TGTGCCAGCAGCGCGGGACAGGCTGCAAGTGAGCAGTTCTTC
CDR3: CASSAGQAASEQFF

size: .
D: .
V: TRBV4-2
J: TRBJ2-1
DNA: TGTGCCAGCAGCCAGGGGGTGGGGAATGAGCAGTTCTTC
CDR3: CASSQGVGNEQFF

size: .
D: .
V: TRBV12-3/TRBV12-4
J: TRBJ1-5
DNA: TGTGCCAGCAGTCCGGCAGGGGACCCGAGCAATCAGCCCCAGCATTTT
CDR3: CASSPAGDPSNQPQHF

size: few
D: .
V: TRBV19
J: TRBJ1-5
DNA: TGTGCCAGTAGTGCCCGGACACATAAGCATTTT
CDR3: CASSARTHKHF

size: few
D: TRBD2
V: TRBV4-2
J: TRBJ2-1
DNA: TGTGCCAGCAGCCAAGTCCAAAACGGGGGGGCGGGCAATGAGCAGTTCTTC
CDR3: CASSQVQNGGAGNEQFF

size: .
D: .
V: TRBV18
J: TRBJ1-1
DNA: TGTGCCAGCTCACCGCGGGAGGCGAACACTGAAGCTTTCTTT
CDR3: CASSPREANTEAFF

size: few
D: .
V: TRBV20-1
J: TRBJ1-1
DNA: TGCAGTGCCCCCCTTCCGGGAATCACTGAAGCTTTCTTT
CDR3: CSAPLPGITEAFF